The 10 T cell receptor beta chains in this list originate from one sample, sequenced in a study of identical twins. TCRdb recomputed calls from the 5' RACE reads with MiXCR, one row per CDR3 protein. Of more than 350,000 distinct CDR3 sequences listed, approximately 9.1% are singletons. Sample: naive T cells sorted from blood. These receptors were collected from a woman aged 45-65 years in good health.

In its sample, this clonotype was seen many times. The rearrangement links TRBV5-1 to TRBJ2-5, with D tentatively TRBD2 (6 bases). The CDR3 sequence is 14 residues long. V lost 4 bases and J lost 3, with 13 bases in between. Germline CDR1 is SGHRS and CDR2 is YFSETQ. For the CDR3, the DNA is TGCGCCAGCAGCCCTGGAAGGAGGGAAGAGACCCAGTACTTC. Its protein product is CASSPGRREETQYF.

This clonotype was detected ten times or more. The CDR3 loop is CASSQARQGLNTEAFF. The CDR3 DNA reads TGCGCCAGCAGCCAAGCCCGACAGGGTCTGAACACTGAAGCTTTCTTT. V and J are TRBV4-1 and TRBJ1-1, with 7 bases aligning to TRBD1. J gave up 0 bases and V 1 base, and 5 bases lay outside the gene matches. The CDR3 loop spans 16 amino acids. Germline V gives CDR1 MGHRA, CDR2 YSYEKL.

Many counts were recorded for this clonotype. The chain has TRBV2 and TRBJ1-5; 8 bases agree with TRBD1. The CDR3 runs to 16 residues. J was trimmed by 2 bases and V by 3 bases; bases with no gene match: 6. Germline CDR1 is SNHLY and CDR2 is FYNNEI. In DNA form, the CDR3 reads TGTGCCAGCAGTGACTTAGGACAGGGCGGCAATCAGCCCCAGCATTTT. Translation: CASSDLGQGGNQPQHF.

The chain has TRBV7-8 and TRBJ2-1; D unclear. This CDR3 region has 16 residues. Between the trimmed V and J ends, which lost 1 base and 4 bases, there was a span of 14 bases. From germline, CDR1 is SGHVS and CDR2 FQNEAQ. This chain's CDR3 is CASSLGSQHLYNEQFF. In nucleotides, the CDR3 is TGTGCCAGCAGCTTAGGGTCTCAGCACCTGTACAATGAGCAGTTCTTC.

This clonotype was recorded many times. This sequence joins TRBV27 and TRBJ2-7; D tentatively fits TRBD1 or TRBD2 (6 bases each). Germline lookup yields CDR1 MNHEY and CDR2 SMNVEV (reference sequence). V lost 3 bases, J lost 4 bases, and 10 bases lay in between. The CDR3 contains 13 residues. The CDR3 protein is CASSLKGGYEQYF. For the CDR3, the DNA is TGTGCCAGCAGTTTGAAAGGGGGGTACGAGCAGTACTTC.

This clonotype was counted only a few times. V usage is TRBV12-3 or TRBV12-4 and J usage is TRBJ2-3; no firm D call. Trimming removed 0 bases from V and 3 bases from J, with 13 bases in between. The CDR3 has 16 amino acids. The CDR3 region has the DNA TGTGCCAGCAGTTTAGCGAATGGGGATGGGACAGATACGCAGTATTTT. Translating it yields CASSLANGDGTDTQYF.

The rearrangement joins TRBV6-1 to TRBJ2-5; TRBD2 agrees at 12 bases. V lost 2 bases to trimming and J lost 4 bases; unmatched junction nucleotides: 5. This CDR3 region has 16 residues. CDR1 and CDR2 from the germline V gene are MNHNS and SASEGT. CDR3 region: CASSEWRTSGIETQYF. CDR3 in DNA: TGTGCCAGCAGTGAATGGAGGACTAGCGGGATAGAGACCCAGTACTTC.

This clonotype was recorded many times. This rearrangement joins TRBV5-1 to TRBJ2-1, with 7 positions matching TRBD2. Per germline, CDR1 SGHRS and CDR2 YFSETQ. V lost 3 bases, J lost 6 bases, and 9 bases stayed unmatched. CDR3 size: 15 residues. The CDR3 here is CASSWWGEGPNEQFF. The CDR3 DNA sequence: TGCGCCAGCAGCTGGTGGGGGGAGGGCCCCAATGAGCAGTTCTTC. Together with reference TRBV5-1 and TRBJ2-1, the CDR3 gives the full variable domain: KAGVTQTPRYLIKTRGQQVTLSCSPISGHRSVSWYQQTPGQGLQFLFEYFSETQRNKGNFPGRFSGRQFSNSRSEMNVSTLELGDSALYLCASSWWGEGPNEQFFGPGTRLTVL.

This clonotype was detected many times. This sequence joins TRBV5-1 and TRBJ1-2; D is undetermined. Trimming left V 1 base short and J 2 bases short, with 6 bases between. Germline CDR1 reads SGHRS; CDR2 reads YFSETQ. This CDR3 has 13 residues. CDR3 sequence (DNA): TGCGCCAGCAGCTTGTCCGGAAACTATGGCTACACCTTC. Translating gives CASSLSGNYGYTF.

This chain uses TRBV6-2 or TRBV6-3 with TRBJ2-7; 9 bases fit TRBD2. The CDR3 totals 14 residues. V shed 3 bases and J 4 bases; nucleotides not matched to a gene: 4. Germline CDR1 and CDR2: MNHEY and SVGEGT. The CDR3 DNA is TGTGCCAGCAGTTATAGCGGGAGAGAGTACGAGCAGTACGTC. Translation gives CASSYSGREYEQYV.